The rows below give T cell receptor beta chains drawn from one sample of a study of cytotoxic CD8 clonotypes in ibrutinib-treated CLL. Method: immunoSEQ multiplex PCR; TCRdb's copy keeps in-frame clones and lacks some. The sample lists 130,000 or so clones; around 84% were seen once. Source: PBMCs, taken after 24 months of ibrutinib treatment. The receptors were gathered from a human donor with chronic lymphocytic leukemia. The conserved cysteine and the conserved F or W are not part of the CDR3 here.

j_call v_call cdr3_aa
TRBJ2-2 TRBV18 ASSTRGTGELF
TRBJ2-3 TRBV28 ASSLSLTSGGVLTDTQY
TRBJ1-1 TRBV6-4 ASCPRGATNTEAF
TRBJ1-6 TRBV30 AWRRGVKNSPLH
TRBJ2-5 TRBV6-5 ASRGLDIQETQY
TRBJ2-1 TRBV9 ASSAQTGYNEQF
TRBJ2-5 TRBV7-2 ASSLPPSTRQY
TRBJ1-2 TRBV19 ASSKPGEDYGYT
TRBJ1-5 TRBV6-6 ASSYQAAPQPQH
TRBJ1-1 TRBV11-3 ASSRGGTDTEAF
TRBJ1-2 TRBV11-2 ASSLAGWGQLPNYGYT
TRBJ1-4 TRBV5-6 ASSSISSGTGVLIGTEF
TRBJ2-2 TRBV7-9 AIPGTQNTGELF
TRBJ1-1 TRBV18 ASSPWVRDTEAF
TRBJ1-2 TRBV30 AWIRGEGTYGYT
TRBJ1-3 TRBV2 ASSEASGSGNTIY
TRBJ2-3 TRBV10-1 ASSESRGTPTDTQY
TRBJ1-2 TRBV28 ASSNPRGYT
TRBJ1-1 TRBV10-3 AISGLNTEAF
TRBJ1-2 TRBV15 ATSRGGGFSPGYT
TRBJ2-7 TRBV27 ASSPEGGGSSYEQY
TRBJ1-6 TRBV5-6 ASSLGQGNSPLH
TRBJ2-5 TRBV5-4 ASSSTQGRGETQY